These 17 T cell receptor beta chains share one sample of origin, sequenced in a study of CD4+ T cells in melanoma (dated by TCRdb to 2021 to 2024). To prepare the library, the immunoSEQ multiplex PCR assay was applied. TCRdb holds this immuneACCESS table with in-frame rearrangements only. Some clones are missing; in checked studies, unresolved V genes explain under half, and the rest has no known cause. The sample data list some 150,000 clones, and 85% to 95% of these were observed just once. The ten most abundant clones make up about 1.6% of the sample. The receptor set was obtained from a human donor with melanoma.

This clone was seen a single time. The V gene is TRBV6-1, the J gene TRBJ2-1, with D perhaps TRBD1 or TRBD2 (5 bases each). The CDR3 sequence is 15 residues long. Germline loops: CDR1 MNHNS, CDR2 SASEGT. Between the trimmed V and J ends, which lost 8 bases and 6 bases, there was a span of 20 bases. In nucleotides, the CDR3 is TGTGCCAGCGAACGGTCCGGGACGGCCTTCAATGAGCAGTTCTTC. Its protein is CASERSGTAFNEQFF.

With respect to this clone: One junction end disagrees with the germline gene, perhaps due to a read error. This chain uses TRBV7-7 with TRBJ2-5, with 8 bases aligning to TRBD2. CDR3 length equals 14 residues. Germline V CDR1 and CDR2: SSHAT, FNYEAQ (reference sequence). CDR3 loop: CASSLSLAEETQYF. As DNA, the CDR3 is TGTGCTAGCAGCTTATCACTAGCGGAAGAGACCCAGTACTTC.

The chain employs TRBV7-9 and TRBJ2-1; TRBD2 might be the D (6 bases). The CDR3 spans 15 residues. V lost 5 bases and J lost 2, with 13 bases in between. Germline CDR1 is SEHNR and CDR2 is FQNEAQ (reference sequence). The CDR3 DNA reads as TGTGCCAGCAGCATCCGGGACTTACCCTACAATGAGCAGTTCTTC. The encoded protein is CASSIRDLPYNEQFF.

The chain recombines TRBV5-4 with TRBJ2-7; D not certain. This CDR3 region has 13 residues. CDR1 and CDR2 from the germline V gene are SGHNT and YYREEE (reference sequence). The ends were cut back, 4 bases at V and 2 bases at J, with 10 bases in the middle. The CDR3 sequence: CASSQAPTYEQYF. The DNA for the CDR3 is TGTGCCAGCAGCCAAGCTCCGACCTACGAGCAGTACTTC. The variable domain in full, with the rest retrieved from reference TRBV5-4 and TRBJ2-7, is ETGVTQSPTHLIKTRGQQVTLRCSSQSGHNTVSWYQQALGQGPQFIFQYYREEENGRGNFPPRFSGLQFPNYSSELNVNALELDDSALYLCASSQAPTYEQYFGPGTRLTVT.

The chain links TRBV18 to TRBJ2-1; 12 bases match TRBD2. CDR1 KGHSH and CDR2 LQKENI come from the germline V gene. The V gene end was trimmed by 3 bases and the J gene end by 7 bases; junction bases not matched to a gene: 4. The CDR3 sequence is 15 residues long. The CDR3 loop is CASSPGTSGPNEQFF. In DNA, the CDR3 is TGTGCCAGCTCACCGGGGACTAGCGGGCCTAATGAGCAGTTCTTC. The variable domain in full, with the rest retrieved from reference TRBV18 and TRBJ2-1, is NAGVMQNPRHLVRRRGQEARLRCSPMKGHSHVYWYRQLPEEGLKFMVYLQKENIIDESGMPKERFSAEFPKEGPSILRIQQVVRGDSAAYFCASSPGTSGPNEQFFGPGTRLTVL.

The CDR3 loop is CASTQGSPGELFF. The CDR3 region has the DNA TGTGCCAGCACCCAAGGTAGTCCCGGGGAGCTGTTTTTT. J is TRBJ2-2 and V is TRBV6-5; D is unresolved. The CDR3 extends over 13 amino acids. Trimming pared 7 bases from V and 6 bases from J, leaving 12 bases between. Germline V gene sequence: CDR1 MNHEY, CDR2 SVGAGI.

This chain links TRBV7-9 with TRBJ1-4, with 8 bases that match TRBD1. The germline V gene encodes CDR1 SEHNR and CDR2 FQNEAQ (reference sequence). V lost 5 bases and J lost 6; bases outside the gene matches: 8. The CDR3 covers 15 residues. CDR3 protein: CASSVGQGGDEKLFF. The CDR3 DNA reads TGTGCCAGCAGCGTCGGACAGGGCGGTGATGAAAAACTGTTTTTT.

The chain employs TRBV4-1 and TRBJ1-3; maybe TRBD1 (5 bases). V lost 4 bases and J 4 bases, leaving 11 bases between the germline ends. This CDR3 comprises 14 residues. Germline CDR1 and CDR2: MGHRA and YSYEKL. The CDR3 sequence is CASSPRRDGNTIYF. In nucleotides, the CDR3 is TGCGCCAGCAGCCCGAGGCGGGACGGAAACACCATATATTTT.

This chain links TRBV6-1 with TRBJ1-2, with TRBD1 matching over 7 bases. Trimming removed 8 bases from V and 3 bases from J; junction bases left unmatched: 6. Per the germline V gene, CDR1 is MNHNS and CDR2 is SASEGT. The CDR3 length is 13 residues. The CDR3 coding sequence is TGTGCCAGCGCCGCCAGGGGGTACTATGGCTACACCTTC. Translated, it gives CASAARGYYGYTF.

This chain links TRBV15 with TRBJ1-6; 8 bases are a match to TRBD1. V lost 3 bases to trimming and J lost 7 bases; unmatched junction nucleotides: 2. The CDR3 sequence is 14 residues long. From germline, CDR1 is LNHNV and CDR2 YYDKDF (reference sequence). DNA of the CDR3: TGTGCCACCAGCAGGCGACAGGGGAATTCACCCCTCCACTTT. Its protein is CATSRRQGNSPLHF.

The CDR3 loop reads CASSFGADNTF. For the CDR3, the DNA is TGTGCCAGCAGCTTTGGAGCGGATAACACCTTC. The chain recombines TRBV5-6 with TRBJ1-2, with no clear D. Trimming stripped 2 bases from V and 12 bases from J, with 11 bases between. CDR1 and CDR2 from the germline V gene are SGHDT and YYEEEE. The length of the CDR3 is 11 residues.

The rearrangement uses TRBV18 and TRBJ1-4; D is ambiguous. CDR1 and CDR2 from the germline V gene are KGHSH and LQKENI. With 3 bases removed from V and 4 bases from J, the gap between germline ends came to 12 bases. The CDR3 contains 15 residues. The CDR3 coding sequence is TGTGCCAGCTCACCCAGTACGGGATTTAATGAAAAACTGTTTTTT. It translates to CASSPSTGFNEKLFF.

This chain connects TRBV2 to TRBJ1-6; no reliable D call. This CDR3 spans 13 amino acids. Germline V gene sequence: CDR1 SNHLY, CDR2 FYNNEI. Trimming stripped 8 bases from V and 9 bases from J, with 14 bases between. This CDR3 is CASEGMRRSPLHF. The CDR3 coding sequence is TGTGCCAGCGAAGGTATGAGGCGTTCACCCCTCCACTTT.

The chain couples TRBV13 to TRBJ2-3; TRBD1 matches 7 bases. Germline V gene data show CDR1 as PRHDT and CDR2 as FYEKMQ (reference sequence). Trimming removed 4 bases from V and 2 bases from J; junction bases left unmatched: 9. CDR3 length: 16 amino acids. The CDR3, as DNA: TGTGCCAGCAGCTCATCGGGACAGAAGAACACAGATACGCAGTATTTT. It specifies CASSSSGQKNTDTQYF. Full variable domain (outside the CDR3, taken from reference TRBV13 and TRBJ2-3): AAGVIQSPRHLIKEKRETATLKCYPIPRHDTVYWYQQGPGQDPQFLISFYEKMQSDKGSIPDRFSAQQFSDYHSELNMSSLELGDSALYFCASSSSGQKNTDTQYFGPGTRLTVL.

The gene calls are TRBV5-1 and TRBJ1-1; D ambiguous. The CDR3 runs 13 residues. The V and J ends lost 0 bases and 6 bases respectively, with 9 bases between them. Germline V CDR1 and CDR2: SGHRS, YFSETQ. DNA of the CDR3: TGCGCCAGCAGCTTGGGGGCCAGCCCTGAAGCTTTCTTT. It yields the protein CASSLGASPEAFF.

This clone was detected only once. CDR3 in DNA: TGTGCCAGCAGTGAATGGGGGTCATCCATGAACACTGAAGCTTTCTTT. It codes for CASSEWGSSMNTEAFF. The J gene is TRBJ1-1, the V gene TRBV6-1; a possible D gene is TRBD1 (5 bases). CDR1 is MNHNS, CDR2 SASEGT, per germline. Trimming left V 2 bases short and J 0 bases short, with 13 bases between. This CDR3 has 16 amino acids.

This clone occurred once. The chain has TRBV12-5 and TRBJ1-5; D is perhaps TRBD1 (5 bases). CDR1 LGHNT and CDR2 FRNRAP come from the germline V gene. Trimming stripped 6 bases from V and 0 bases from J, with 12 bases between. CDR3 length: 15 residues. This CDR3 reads CASGSDSLSNQPQHF. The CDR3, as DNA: TGTGCTAGTGGATCCGACAGCCTTAGCAATCAGCCCCAGCATTTT.